This TCR beta chain is drawn from a study of cytomegalovirus exposure and HLA in healthy donors. Study-level findings and limits: As a later analysis revealed, most CMV-associated TCR beta chains appeared HLA-restricted.

PCR employed 60 Vbeta and 13 Jbeta primers. Assay: immunoSEQ multiplex PCR; the TCRdb copy retains only in-frame clones and omits some. There are some 150,000 clones in the sample; 74% occur only once, and 2.1% lies in the top ten. Germline CDR1 is SGHTA and CDR2 is FQGNSA. This CDR3 is 16 amino acids long. V shed 1 base, J shed 5 bases, and the junction held 7 bases outside the gene matches. With respect to this clone: The antigen is not known.

The gene calls are TRBV7-2 and TRBJ2-3, with TRBD2 matching 9 bases. Sequenced: PBMCs. This receptor was identified in a man aged 30 to 39 in good health and CMV-seronegative. CDR3 residues: CASSLVAGGPLDTQYF. CDR3 bases: TGTGCCAGCAGCTTAGTCGCGGGGGGGCCTTTAGATACGCAGTATTTT. The full variable domain, its missing parts supplied by reference TRBV7-2 and TRBJ2-3, is GAGVSQSPSNKVTEKGKDVELRCDPISGHTALYWYRQSLGQGLEFLIYFQGNSAPDKSGLPSDRFSAERTGGSVSTLTIQRTQQEDSAVYLCASSLVAGGPLDTQYFGPGTRLTVL.